This TCR beta chain was profiled in a study of control samples from healthy donors and cancer patients. Sequencing used immunoSEQ multiplex PCR; TCRdb keeps in-frame clones, though not all of them. This sample carries approximately 100,000 clones, approximately 86% of them seen once, and the ten largest clones take around an eighth. The CDR3 sequence is 14 residues long. Germline CDR1 and CDR2: SGHRS and YFSETQ. V dropped 3 bases and J dropped 3; count of bases not matched to a gene: 4. Sequenced material: blood. V usage is TRBV5-1 and J usage is TRBJ1-1, with 8 bases that match TRBD1. The TCR originated in a man aged 25 to 40 in good health. Here the CDR3 reads CASSWGQVDTEAFF. The CDR3 DNA follows: TGCGCCAGCAGCTGGGGACAGGTGGACACTGAAGCTTTCTTT.